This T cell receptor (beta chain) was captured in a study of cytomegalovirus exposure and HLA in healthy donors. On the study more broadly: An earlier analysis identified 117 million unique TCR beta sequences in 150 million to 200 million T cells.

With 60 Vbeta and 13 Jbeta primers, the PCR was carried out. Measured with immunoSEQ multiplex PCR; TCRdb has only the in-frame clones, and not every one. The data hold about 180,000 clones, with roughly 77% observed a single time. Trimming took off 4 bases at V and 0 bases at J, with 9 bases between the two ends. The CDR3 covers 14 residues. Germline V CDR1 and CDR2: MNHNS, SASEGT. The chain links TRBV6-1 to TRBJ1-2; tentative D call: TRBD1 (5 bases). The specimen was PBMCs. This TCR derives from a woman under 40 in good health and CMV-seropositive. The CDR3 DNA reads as TGTGCCAGCAGTGGGGAGGGACCTAACTATGGCTACACCTTC. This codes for CASSGEGPNYGYTF.